These 5 T cell receptor beta chains were sequenced from one sample in a study of blood T cell repertoires in COVID-19. Method: immunoSEQ multiplex PCR; TCRdb's copy keeps in-frame clones and lacks some. The sample carries more than 200,000 clones, around nine tenths recorded once. Sequencing was performed on PBMCs or T cells enriched from blood (not recorded which). The receptors originated from a woman aged 25 to 39 with acute COVID-19.

This chain connects TRBV10-3 to TRBJ2-1; possible D gene TRBD2, 6 bases. CDR1 ENHRY and CDR2 SYGVKD come from the germline V gene. V gave up 8 bases and J gave up 5 bases, with 13 bases separating them. The CDR3 is 13 residues long. The CDR3 reads CAISLRGDNEQFF. The CDR3 DNA follows: TGTGCCATCTCGTTGCGGGGCGACAATGAGCAGTTCTTC.

The rearrangement joins TRBV5-1 to TRBJ2-7, with a tentative D call TRBD1 (6 bases). Trimming pared 4 bases from V and 3 bases from J, leaving 11 bases between. The CDR3 has 13 amino acids. Germline V gives CDR1 SGHRS, CDR2 YFSETQ. In DNA, the CDR3 is TGCGCCAGCAGCCCGGACAGATACTACGAGCAGTACTTC. Translated: CASSPDRYYEQYF.

The genes are TRBV19 and TRBJ1-6; D uncertain. Per germline, CDR1 LNHDA and CDR2 SQIVND (reference sequence). Deletions cut 4 bases from V and 4 bases from J, with 5 bases between. This CDR3 is 13 amino acids long. CDR3 sequence: CASSTGYNSPLHF. The CDR3 DNA is TGTGCCAGTAGTACAGGTTATAATTCACCCCTCCACTTT.

The chain recombines TRBV15 with TRBJ1-2; D unclear. This CDR3 has 14 residues. Germline CDR1 LNHNV, CDR2 YYDKDF (reference sequence). V was shortened by 1 base and J by 6 bases, with 12 bases between the two germline ends. The CDR3 reads CATSRGGRSHGYTF. The CDR3 bases are TGTGCCACCAGCAGAGGAGGGCGGAGTCATGGCTACACCTTC. The full variable domain, completed using reference TRBV15 and TRBJ1-2, is DAMVIQNPRYQVTQFGKPVTLSCSQTLNHNVMYWYQQKSSQAPKLLFHYYDKDFNNEADTPDNFQSRRPNTSFCFLDIRSPGLGDTAMYLCATSRGGRSHGYTFGSGTRLTVV.

This clone has just a few counts. This chain connects TRBV10-2 to TRBJ2-3; 12 bases map to TRBD2. The trim removed 2 bases at V and 1 base at J, leaving 10 bases unmatched. CDR1 is WSHSY and CDR2 is SAAADI in the germline V gene. The CDR3 length is 19 residues. The CDR3 loop reads CASSETSGGSGGGTDTQYF. The CDR3, as DNA: TGCGCCAGCAGTGAGACTAGCGGGGGGTCGGGTGGAGGCACAGATACGCAGTATTTT.